Here is one T cell receptor (beta chain) with its context. As processed by the authors: It was from reference gene primer amplification that nucleated cell counts were estimated. Some clones are missing from TCRdb's copy, which holds only in-frame ones; the method was immunoSEQ multiplex PCR. V and J calls and clone size come straight from that table; D and trimming were deduced from the DNA. The sample has over 100,000 clones; approximately 80% are singletons. Germline lookup yields CDR1 SGHRS and CDR2 YFSETQ. The CDR3 is 17 amino acids. J was trimmed by 1 base and V by 0 bases; bases with no gene match: 8. The sample originates from a study of blood T cell repertoires in COVID-19.

What was sequenced was peripheral blood. The TCR originated in a woman in her 70s with acute or convalescent COVID-19. This chain connects TRBV5-1 to TRBJ2-5, with 8 bases matching TRBD2. In nucleotides, the CDR3 is TGCGCCAGCAGCTTGGATGCTACGGGGGGGCTCCAAGAGACCCAGTACTTC. Translating it yields CASSLDATGGLQETQYF.